Shown below are 18 T cell receptor beta chains from a single sample sequenced in a study of T cell responses to AZD1222 COVID-19 vaccine. Using immunoSEQ multiplex PCR, the repertoire was profiled, and TCRdb retains in-frame clones only, with some absent. The sample shows roughly 97,000 clones, about 93% of them seen only once. The sequenced sample was peripheral blood, obtained on day 0 of AZD1222 vaccination. Receptors were obtained from an adult in good health.

The chain joins TRBV10-3 to TRBJ1-5, with a tentative D call TRBD1 (5 bases). V was shortened by 4 bases and J by 7 bases, with 11 bases between the two germline ends. The germline V gene has CDR1 ENHRY and CDR2 SYGVKD. This CDR3 is built from 13 residues. The DNA of the CDR3 is TGTGCCATCAGTGGGGCGCGGGACCAGCCCCAGCATTTT. Amino acid sequence: CAISGARDQPQHF.

V gene TRBV5-1 combines with J gene TRBJ2-7; perhaps TRBD2 as D (6 bases). Trimming removed 4 bases from V and 2 bases from J, with 16 bases in between. In germline, CDR1 is SGHRS, CDR2 YFSETQ. There are 15 residues in the CDR3. The CDR3 loop is CASSQIADSAYEQYF. The CDR3 nucleotides are TGCGCCAGCAGCCAGATAGCGGACTCCGCCTACGAGCAGTACTTC.

V gene TRBV27 combines with J gene TRBJ2-2; no firm D call. The CDR3 is 13 amino acids. Trimming took off 3 bases at V and 5 bases at J, with 7 bases between the two ends. Germline CDR1 and CDR2: MNHEY and SMNVEV (reference sequence). The DNA of the CDR3 is TGTGCCAGCAGTTTGTGGAGTACCGGGGAGCTGTTTTTT. Translation gives CASSLWSTGELFF.

Only one count was recorded for this clone. The chain uses TRBV10-1 and TRBJ1-5, with a weak D call TRBD1 (5 bases). The length of the CDR3 is 15 residues. The germline V gene encodes CDR1 WNHNN and CDR2 SYGVQD (reference sequence). V dropped 3 bases and J dropped 10 bases, with 19 bases sitting between them. CDR3 amino acids: CASSDKGMSGKPQHF. CDR3 DNA sequence: TGCGCCAGCAGTGATAAGGGGATGTCAGGTAAACCCCAGCATTTT.

This clone was detected only once. The rearrangement uses TRBV6-2 or TRBV6-3 and TRBJ1-1, with D perhaps TRBD1 (6 bases). CDR1 is MNHEY, CDR2 SVGEGT, per germline. With 5 bases removed from V and 7 bases from J, the gap between germline ends came to 14 bases. The length of the CDR3 is 13 residues. The CDR3 nucleotides are TGTGCCAGCAGTCGACGGACAGCCCATGAAGCTTTCTTT. Residues: CASSRRTAHEAFF.

As to this clone: The junction and the germline gene differ at one end; a read error may be behind it. This chain links TRBV2 with TRBJ1-1, with D possibly matching TRBD1 (5 bases). Germline V CDR1 and CDR2: SNHLY, FYNNEI. CDR3 length: 11 residues. The CDR3 DNA sequence: TGTGCCAGCAGGTATGAAGAGGGACGGAGCTTT. This encodes CASRYEEGRSF. Variable domain in full (rest from reference TRBV2 and TRBJ1-1): EPEVTQTPSHQVTQMGQEVILRCVPISNHLYFYWYRQILGQKVEFLVSFYNNEISEKSEIFDDQFSVERPDGSNFTLKIRSTKLEDSAMYFCASRYEEGRSFGQGTRLTVV.

This sequence joins TRBV7-3 and TRBJ2-1; possible D gene TRBD2, 5 bases. The CDR3 contains 13 residues. The germline V and J ends were trimmed by 4 bases and 6 bases, with 10 bases remaining between them. Germline V lookup: CDR1 SGHTA, CDR2 FQGTGA. The CDR3 DNA reads TGTGCCAGCAGCTCGGACTGGTCCAATGAGCAGTTCTTC. Translation: CASSSDWSNEQFF.

The chain employs TRBV7-3 and TRBJ2-3, with 7 bases identical to TRBD2. V lost 1 base, J lost 0 bases, and 1 base stayed unmatched. Germline lookup yields CDR1 SGHTA and CDR2 FQGTGA. The CDR3 extends over 15 amino acids. The CDR3: CASSLSGSSTDTQYF. The CDR3 bases are TGTGCCAGCAGCTTAAGCGGGAGCAGCACAGATACGCAGTATTTT.

The J gene is TRBJ2-1, the V gene TRBV6-2 or TRBV6-3, with D perhaps matching TRBD1 (6 bases). Germline V lookup: CDR1 MNHEY, CDR2 SVGEGT. The CDR3 is 16 amino acids. V was shortened by 0 bases and J by 0 bases, with 9 bases between the two germline ends. The chain's CDR3 is CASSYSGQSSYNEQFF. The CDR3 DNA reads TGTGCCAGCAGTTACTCCGGACAGAGCTCCTACAATGAGCAGTTCTTC.

The chain is built from TRBV11-2 and TRBJ1-1, with D maybe TRBD1 (5 bases). CDR3 length: 14 residues. Germline V gene data show CDR1 as SGHAT and CDR2 as FQNNGV. V was shortened by 2 bases and J by 10 bases, with 17 bases between the two germline ends. Here the CDR3 reads CASSLKGGANGAFF. CDR3 nucleotides: TGTGCCAGCAGCTTAAAAGGAGGGGCAAATGGAGCTTTCTTT. The whole variable domain, remainder taken from reference TRBV11-2 and TRBJ1-1, is EAGVAQSPRYKIIEKRQSVAFWCNPISGHATLYWYQQILGQGPKLLIQFQNNGVVDDSQLPKDRFSAERLKGVDSTLKIQPAKLEDSAVYLCASSLKGGANGAFFGQGTRLTVV.

The genes are TRBV20-1 and TRBJ1-4; D gene unclear. Germline V gives CDR1 DFQATT, CDR2 SNEGSKA (reference sequence). Trimming pared 7 bases from V and 7 bases from J, leaving 10 bases between. CDR3 length: 11 amino acids. The CDR3 spells CSERELEKLFF. The CDR3, as DNA: TGCAGTGAAAGGGAACTTGAAAAACTGTTTTTT.

This clone was recorded only once. The chain recombines TRBV2 with TRBJ2-7; no reliable D call. The germline V and J ends were trimmed by 4 bases and 3 bases, with 7 bases remaining between them. Germline CDR1 reads SNHLY; CDR2 reads FYNNEI. The CDR3 has 12 amino acids. The CDR3 bases are TGTGCCAGCAGTGGAGGAGTCTACGAGCAGTACTTC. This codes for CASSGGVYEQYF. The full variable domain, with the rest looked up from reference TRBV2 and TRBJ2-7, is EPEVTQTPSHQVTQMGQEVILRCVPISNHLYFYWYRQILGQKVEFLVSFYNNEISEKSEIFDDQFSVERPDGSNFTLKIRSTKLEDSAMYFCASSGGVYEQYFGPGTRLTVT.

V usage is TRBV3-1 (or the pseudogene TRBV3-2) and J usage is TRBJ1-6, with 8 bases lining up with TRBD1. After removal of 1 base from V and 9 bases from J, the junction contained 8 bases not matched to a gene. Germline V lookup: CDR1 LGHDT, CDR2 YNNKEL (reference sequence). The CDR3 runs to 16 residues. In DNA, the CDR3 is TGTGCCAGCAGCCAAGTCCAGGGGGCACCGGGTTCACCCCTCCACTTT. Amino acids: CASSQVQGAPGSPLHF.

The chain joins TRBV5-4 to TRBJ2-3, with 10 bases fitting TRBD2. Germline values: CDR1 SGHNT, CDR2 YYREEE (reference sequence). V shed 2 bases, J shed 5 bases, and the junction held 8 bases outside the gene matches. CDR3 length: 16 amino acids. The CDR3 here is CASSFKIAGGIDTQYF. The CDR3 bases are TGTGCCAGCAGCTTCAAGATAGCGGGAGGTATAGATACGCAGTATTTT.

The CDR3: CASSLALVVEGEETQYF. The CDR3 DNA sequence: TGTGCCAGCAGCTTAGCGCTGGTTGTCGAGGGAGAAGAGACCCAGTACTTC. The chain is built from TRBV11-1 and TRBJ2-5, with a possible D match to TRBD2 (5 bases). The CDR3 sequence is 17 residues long. The V and J ends lost 0 bases and 3 bases respectively, with 17 bases between them. Germline V lookup: CDR1 SGHAT, CDR2 FQDESV (reference sequence).

J is TRBJ2-7 and V is TRBV10-1; D uncertain. CDR1 WNHNN and CDR2 SYGVQD come from the germline V gene (reference sequence). The ends were cut back, 10 bases at V and 0 bases at J, with 10 bases in the middle. The CDR3 extends over 12 amino acids. This CDR3 is CATSQDSYEQYF. The CDR3 DNA follows: TGCGCCACTTCCCAGGACTCCTACGAGCAGTACTTC.

The chain links TRBV9 to TRBJ2-5, with D perhaps matching TRBD2 (5 bases). CDR1 and CDR2 (germline): SGDLS, YYNGEE. The V end lost 4 bases, the J end lost 3 bases, and 16 bases lay between the germline ends. There are 15 residues in the CDR3. The CDR3 region is CASSPRGRREETQYF. As DNA, the CDR3 is TGTGCCAGCAGCCCCCGGGGTAGACGAGAAGAGACCCAGTACTTC.

This clone has only one observation. The chain couples TRBV28 to TRBJ2-7, with 9 bases that match TRBD1. The V segment lost 6 bases and the J segment 4 bases; nucleotides outside the gene matches: 7. Germline V gene sequence: CDR1 MDHEN, CDR2 SYDVKM. The CDR3 contains 14 residues. This CDR3 is CASRADRGRYEQYF. DNA of the CDR3: TGTGCCAGCAGGGCGGACAGGGGCCGGTACGAGCAGTACTTC.